The 27 T cell receptor beta chains given below trace back to one sample, sequenced in a study of CD8+CD57+ T cells in acquired aplastic anemia. Genomic DNA, the template, was used for profiling of the TCR beta VDJ and CDR3. TCRdb processed the reads anew with MiXCR; each CDR3 protein has one entry. The table includes roughly 170,000 distinct CDR3 sequences, approximately 60% detected once. The sequenced material came from sorted CD4+, CD8+, or CD8+CD57+ T cells (not recorded which) from PBMCs. The receptors were sampled from a human donor in good health.

This clonotype occurred once. Sequence at one end of the junction differs from germline and may be a read error. The chain has TRBV10-3 and TRBJ1-1; D uncertain. The CDR3 totals 11 residues. Germline V gene data show CDR1 as ENHRY and CDR2 as SYGVKD. In DNA, the CDR3 is TGTGCCAGCAGTTACGGGAGAATGGCTTTCTTT. Translation: CASSYGRMAFF.

The chain joins TRBV6-2 or TRBV6-3 to TRBJ1-1; D not certain. This CDR3 has 14 amino acids. The ends were cut back, 7 bases at V and 1 base at J, with 13 bases in the middle. The V gene's germline CDR1 is MNHEY and CDR2 SVGEGT. CDR3: CASTEDRSNTEAFF. The CDR3 DNA is TGTGCCAGCACCGAAGATCGGTCGAACACTGAAGCTTTCTTT.

In this sample, this clonotype turned up a few times. The genes are TRBV15 and TRBJ1-1, with TRBD1 as a possible D gene (5 bases). Germline V lookup: CDR1 LNHNV, CDR2 YYDKDF (reference sequence). Trimming shortened V by 0 bases and J by 0 bases, and 14 bases separated the two germline ends. The CDR3 runs to 17 residues. This chain's CDR3 is CATSRDPGRSMNTEAFF. The DNA for the CDR3 is TGTGCCACCAGCAGAGACCCGGGACGAAGCATGAACACTGAAGCTTTCTTT. Looking up the rest from reference TRBV15 and TRBJ1-1 gives the full variable domain: DAMVIQNPRYQVTQFGKPVTLSCSQTLNHNVMYWYQQKSSQAPKLLFHYYDKDFNNEADTPDNFQSRRPNTSFCFLDIRSPGLGDTAMYLCATSRDPGRSMNTEAFFGQGTRLTVV.

V gene TRBV19 combines with J gene TRBJ1-1; no clear D. The germline gives CDR1 LNHDA, CDR2 SQIVND (reference sequence). V lost 4 bases and J 4 bases, leaving 13 bases between the germline ends. The CDR3 is 14 residues long. DNA of the CDR3: TGTGCCAGTAGTAATATGGGCTCGGGCACTGAAGCTTTCTTT. Translating gives CASSNMGSGTEAFF.

The chain employs TRBV19 and TRBJ1-2, with unresolved D. This CDR3 spans 16 amino acids. Germline values: CDR1 LNHDA, CDR2 SQIVND (reference sequence). V was trimmed by 4 bases and J by 0 bases, leaving 15 bases between them. The CDR3 protein is CASSKVTAPTNYGYTF. The CDR3 DNA sequence: TGTGCCAGTAGTAAGGTGACCGCTCCGACTAACTATGGCTACACCTTC.

This clonotype was observed a handful of times. The J gene is TRBJ2-7, the V gene TRBV20-1; 7 nucleotides agree with TRBD1. The ends lost 0 bases at V and 1 base at J; junction bases unmatched: 12. The CDR3 covers 17 residues. The germline gives CDR1 DFQATT, CDR2 SNEGSKA (reference sequence). CDR3 protein: CSARDSGRGTASYEQYF. In nucleotides, the CDR3 is TGCAGTGCTAGAGATTCAGGCAGGGGGACAGCTTCCTACGAGCAGTACTTC.

The chain has TRBV2 and TRBJ1-2; 7 bases map to TRBD1. There are 14 residues in the CDR3. From germline, CDR1 is SNHLY and CDR2 FYNNEI. J gave up 1 base and V 1 base, and 0 bases lay outside the gene matches. CDR3 sequence: CASSEDRGNYGYTF. The CDR3, as DNA: TGTGCCAGCAGTGAAGACAGGGGTAACTATGGCTACACCTTC.

The rearrangement joins TRBV7-2 to TRBJ2-3; D call uncertain. Germline-derived CDR1 and CDR2 are SGHTA and FQGNSA. The length of the CDR3 is 11 residues. V was shortened by 5 bases and J by 11 bases, with 11 bases between the two germline ends. CDR3 DNA: TGTGCCAGCAGCATTAGATCTCGGCAGTATTTT. It is translated as CASSIRSRQYF.

The genes are TRBV19 and TRBJ2-7, with TRBD1 identical over 9 bases. Germline CDR1 LNHDA, CDR2 SQIVND (reference sequence). The V and J ends lost 10 bases and 5 bases, in that order; junction bases with no gene match: 15. The length of the CDR3 is 15 residues. The CDR3 loop reads CATTPRGQGKHEQYF. CDR3 coding DNA: TGTGCCACAACACCCCGCGGACAGGGGAAGCACGAGCAGTACTTC.

This rearrangement joins TRBV5-6 to TRBJ1-1; the D is unclear. The germline CDR1 and CDR2 sequences are SGHDT and YYEEEE. There are 17 residues in the CDR3. The germline V and J ends were trimmed by 1 base and 1 base, with 17 bases remaining between them. Here the CDR3 DNA reads TGTGCCAGCAGCTTGTGGACTTCTATCATGAGGAACACTGAAGCTTTCTTT. Translation: CASSLWTSIMRNTEAFF.

The CDR3 nucleotides read TGTGCCATCACCGTGACAGCGAACACCGGGGAGCTGTTTTTT. This gives the protein CAITVTANTGELFF. The chain is built from TRBV10-3 and TRBJ2-2, with TRBD1 as a possible D gene (5 bases). The CDR3 length is 14 residues. V was trimmed by 7 bases and J by 0 bases, leaving 9 bases between them. CDR1 and CDR2 (germline): ENHRY, SYGVKD.

This rearrangement joins TRBV7-9 to TRBJ1-4; TRBD1 might be the D (5 bases). Trimming left V 2 bases short and J 6 bases short, with 19 bases between. Germline CDR1 reads SEHNR; CDR2 reads FQNEAQ (reference sequence). The CDR3 is made up of 17 amino acids. CDR3 nucleotides: TGTGCCAGCAGCTTATTACCCTCGGGACCTGAGGATGAAAAACTGTTTTTT. Protein sequence: CASSLLPSGPEDEKLFF.

This clonotype has more than one count but fewer than ten. This sequence joins TRBV20-1 and TRBJ2-3, with 12 bases matching TRBD1. Unmatched junction bases numbered 8, after V lost 4 bases and J lost 6 bases. This CDR3 is built from 15 residues. Germline V gives CDR1 DFQATT, CDR2 SNEGSKA (reference sequence). CDR3 nucleotide sequence: TGCAGTGCTACCCGCCGGGACAGGGGGCTGGATACGCAGTATTTT. As protein: CSATRRDRGLDTQYF.

The V call is TRBV7-9, the J call TRBJ1-2; TRBD1 might be the D (6 bases). With 5 bases removed from V and 5 bases from J, the gap between germline ends came to 21 bases. Germline V gene sequence: CDR1 SEHNR, CDR2 FQNEAQ (reference sequence). The CDR3 has 16 residues. CDR3 sequence: CASSPSRDTRSYGYTF. CDR3 coding DNA: TGTGCCAGCAGCCCATCACGGGACACCCGATCGTATGGCTACACCTTC.

The chain couples TRBV20-1 to TRBJ2-7; the D gene is possibly TRBD1 (5 bases). CDR1 and CDR2 from the germline V gene are DFQATT and SNEGSKA (reference sequence). V was cut by 3 bases and J by 3 bases, with 6 bases left in between. This CDR3 spans 11 amino acids. The CDR3 nucleotides are TGCAGTGCTAGCCAGGGCTACGAGCAGTACTTC. This sequence encodes CSASQGYEQYF.

The chain couples TRBV29-1 to TRBJ2-3; 9 nucleotides line up with TRBD2. CDR3 length: 14 residues. CDR1 and CDR2 from the germline V gene are SQVTM and ANQGSEA. V shed 3 bases and J 2 bases; nucleotides not matched to a gene: 3. CDR3 sequence (DNA): TGCAGCGTTGAGGCTAGCGGGATCACAGATACGCAGTATTTT. Protein product: CSVEASGITDTQYF.

The J gene is TRBJ2-3, the V gene TRBV12-3 or TRBV12-4; TRBD2 matches at 8 bases. Trimming cost V 6 bases and J 11 bases; bases outside gene matches: 16. The CDR3 consists of 15 residues. The CDR3 bases are TGTGCCAGCAGCCCTCAGCGGGAGTGGTACAATGAGCAGTATTTT. This translates into CASSPQREWYNEQYF.

This chain connects TRBV28 to TRBJ1-5, with D hard to call. Trimming removed 8 bases from V and 0 bases from J, with 8 bases in between. The CDR3 extends over 13 amino acids. Germline V gene data show CDR1 as MDHEN and CDR2 as SYDVKM. CDR3 protein: CASAPVSNQPQHF. CDR3 in DNA: TGTGCCAGCGCGCCGGTTAGCAATCAGCCCCAGCATTTT.

This clonotype has ten or more counts. This chain uses TRBV9 with TRBJ1-1; D might be TRBD1 (5 bases). There are 15 residues in the CDR3. V gave up 3 bases and J gave up 1 base, with 13 bases separating them. Germline V gene sequence: CDR1 SGDLS, CDR2 YYNGEE. The CDR3 DNA sequence: TGTGCCAGCAGCGCCGGTGGAGGGGCGAACACTGAAGCTTTCTTT. Translation gives CASSAGGGANTEAFF.

The chain uses TRBV29-1 and TRBJ2-2; 14 nucleotides align to TRBD2. V trimming: 5 bases; J trimming: 6 bases; junction bases outside the gene matches: 14. The CDR3 sequence is 18 residues long. From germline, CDR1 is SQVTM and CDR2 ANQGSEA. The CDR3 DNA reads as TGCAGCGTTCGAGGGACTAGCGGGGGCCGCCTTGAGGCCGGGGAGCTGTTTTTT. Its translation: CSVRGTSGGRLEAGELFF.

This chain links TRBV2 with TRBJ1-5, with 7 bases that match TRBD1. Germline assignment: CDR1 SNHLY and CDR2 FYNNEI. The CDR3 is 16 amino acids. The V and J ends lost 6 bases and 4 bases, in that order; junction bases with no gene match: 12. The CDR3 loop reads CASRRDRHSANQPQHF. CDR3 sequence (DNA): TGTGCCAGCAGGAGGGACAGACACAGTGCAAATCAGCCCCAGCATTTT.

The genes are TRBV19 and TRBJ2-5; possibly TRBD2 for D (6 bases). Germline V lookup: CDR1 LNHDA, CDR2 SQIVND (reference sequence). The CDR3 loop spans 14 amino acids. Trimming left V 6 bases short and J 3 bases short, with 14 bases between. Here the CDR3 reads CASSTRLGEETQYF. CDR3 DNA sequence: TGTGCCAGTAGCACTAGACTAGGTGAAGAGACCCAGTACTTC.

This chain links TRBV10-3 with TRBJ1-2; 9 bases align to TRBD1. J gave up 3 bases and V 4 bases, and 6 bases lay outside the gene matches. CDR3 length: 15 amino acids. CDR1 is ENHRY, CDR2 SYGVKD, per germline. CDR3 loop: CAISATGTGHYGYTF. The CDR3 coding sequence is TGTGCCATCAGTGCGACCGGGACAGGGCACTATGGCTACACCTTC.

This rearrangement joins TRBV24-1 to TRBJ2-1, with 9 bases identical to TRBD2. V was pared by 3 bases and J by 5 bases, with 4 bases of the junction left unmatched. The germline CDR1 and CDR2 sequences are KGHDR and SFDVKD. The CDR3 runs 15 residues. The CDR3 region has the DNA TGTGCCACCAGTGATGGACTAGCGACCAACAATGAGCAGTTCTTC. Its protein is CATSDGLATNNEQFF.

This chain connects TRBV20-1 to TRBJ2-5; TRBD2 is a possible D gene (6 bases). The germline V gene encodes CDR1 DFQATT and CDR2 SNEGSKA (reference sequence). The length of the CDR3 is 13 residues. Trimming cost V 6 bases and J 5 bases, with 16 bases left between them. The chain's CDR3 is CSARGGVGETQYF. In nucleotides, the CDR3 is TGCAGTGCCCGGGGCGGGGTGGGGGAGACCCAGTACTTC.

The CDR3 DNA reads TGTGCCAGCAGTAGTGTTGGGGGGCGAAATTCACCCCTCCACTTT. Protein: CASSSVGGRNSPLHF. This chain connects TRBV6-5 to TRBJ1-6; D possibly corresponds to TRBD1 (6 bases). Germline assignment: CDR1 MNHEY and CDR2 SVGAGI. Trimming pared 5 bases from V and 7 bases from J, leaving 15 bases between. There are 15 residues in the CDR3.

This clonotype was recorded once. This rearrangement joins TRBV7-9 to TRBJ2-1; 14 positions agree with TRBD2. The germline gives CDR1 SEHNR, CDR2 FQNEAQ (reference sequence). The CDR3 totals 16 residues. V dropped 5 bases and J dropped 4; count of bases not matched to a gene: 4. CDR3 amino acids: CASSPGLAGVYNEQFF. As DNA, the CDR3 is TGTGCCAGCAGCCCGGGACTAGCGGGAGTTTACAATGAGCAGTTCTTC.